These 9 T cell receptor beta chains were all obtained from the same sample, sequenced in a study of blood T cell repertoires in COVID-19. Generated by immunoSEQ multiplex PCR, the TCRdb table keeps only in-frame clones and is missing some. Of 140,000 to 150,000 clones listed, roughly 76% are singletons. The sequenced sample was peripheral blood. These receptors all come from a human donor with acute or convalescent COVID-19. The donor label of this sample is uncertain.

The genes are TRBV5-1 and TRBJ1-5; D is undetermined. Germline V lookup: CDR1 SGHRS, CDR2 YFSETQ. This CDR3 spans 15 amino acids. The germline V and J ends were trimmed by 0 bases and 0 bases, with 7 bases remaining between them. The CDR3 bases are TGCGCCAGCAGCTTGGGAGACACTAGCAATCAGCCCCAGCATTTT. It encodes CASSLGDTSNQPQHF. Filled out from reference TRBV5-1 and TRBJ1-5, the complete variable domain reads KAGVTQTPRYLIKTRGQQVTLSCSPISGHRSVSWYQQTPGQGLQFLFEYFSETQRNKGNFPGRFSGRQFSNSRSEMNVSTLELGDSALYLCASSLGDTSNQPQHFGDGTRLSIL.

As concerns this clone: At one boundary the junction diverges from the germline segment, which might be a read error. V gene TRBV5-1 combines with J gene TRBJ2-7; maybe TRBD2 (6 bases). Germline assignment: CDR1 SGHRS and CDR2 YFSETQ. This CDR3 contains 14 residues. CDR3 sequence: CASSSASGEAERYF. CDR3 DNA sequence: TGCGCCAGCAGCTCGGCATCGGGGGAGGCCGAGCGGTACTTC. The variable domain in full, with the rest retrieved from reference TRBV5-1 and TRBJ2-7, is KAGVTQTPRYLIKTRGQQVTLSCSPISGHRSVSWYQQTPGQGLQFLFEYFSETQRNKGNFPGRFSGRQFSNSRSEMNVSTLELGDSALYLCASSSASGEAERYFGPGTRLTVT.

This clone was counted only a few times. The chain joins TRBV27 to TRBJ1-4; tentatively, D is TRBD1 (5 bases). Trimming left V 3 bases short and J 8 bases short, with 10 bases between. This CDR3 has 13 amino acids. Germline V gene lookup returns CDR1 MNHEY and CDR2 SMNVEV (reference sequence). CDR3 in DNA: TGTGCCAGCAGTTTTCCCGGGGGGGAAAAACTGTTTTTT. It yields the protein CASSFPGGEKLFF.

V usage is TRBV4-1 and J usage is TRBJ2-1; 8 bases match TRBD1. Germline CDR1 and CDR2: MGHRA and YSYEKL. V was clipped by 0 bases and J by 10 bases; unmatched bases: 8. The CDR3 runs to 15 residues. The CDR3 here is CASSQDRPGGWEQFF. The CDR3 coding sequence is TGCGCCAGCAGCCAAGATCGGCCAGGGGGCTGGGAGCAGTTCTTC.

The V gene is TRBV10-2, the J gene TRBJ2-7; the D is unclear. Per germline, CDR1 WSHSY and CDR2 SAAADI. Trimming cost V 2 bases and J 1 base, with 9 bases left between them. This CDR3 comprises 14 residues. The CDR3 region is CASSEVGRSYEQYV. Written as DNA, the CDR3 is TGCGCCAGCAGTGAGGTCGGCAGGTCCTACGAGCAGTACGTC.

The J gene is TRBJ2-3, the V gene TRBV25-1; TRBD1 is a possible D gene (6 bases). The germline gives CDR1 MGHDK, CDR2 SYGVNS. V was trimmed by 8 bases and J by 2 bases, leaving 14 bases between them. The CDR3 runs to 14 residues. The CDR3 reads CASSAGEFTDTQYF. CDR3 DNA: TGTGCCAGCTCCGCAGGGGAGTTCACAGATACGCAGTATTTT.

The chain uses TRBV19 and TRBJ1-5, with D tentatively TRBD1 (5 bases). The germline CDR1 and CDR2 sequences are LNHDA and SQIVND (reference sequence). With 6 bases removed from V and 11 bases from J, the gap between germline ends came to 11 bases. This CDR3 has 11 residues. The CDR3, as DNA: TGTGCCAGTAGCCTCCAAGGGGCCCAGCATTTT. This codes for CASSLQGAQHF.

The chain recombines TRBV13 with TRBJ1-1; maybe TRBD1 (5 bases). V was cut by 3 bases and J by 2 bases, with 10 bases left in between. Germline V gene lookup returns CDR1 PRHDT and CDR2 FYEKMQ (reference sequence). The CDR3 runs to 14 residues. CDR3 region: CASSFMGGNTEAFF. The CDR3 DNA is TGTGCCAGCAGCTTTATGGGGGGTAACACTGAAGCTTTCTTT.

This sequence joins TRBV7-9 and TRBJ1-2; D not certain. Germline CDR1 and CDR2: SEHNR and FQNEAQ (reference sequence). Between the trimmed V and J ends, which lost 1 base and 2 bases, there was a span of 5 bases. This CDR3 is 13 amino acids long. CDR3 sequence: CASSLDANYGYTF. DNA of the CDR3: TGTGCCAGCAGCTTAGATGCGAACTATGGCTACACCTTC.